This T cell receptor (beta chain) was sequenced for a study of monozygotic twins with inflammatory bowel disease. Details on this clonotype: Its matching antigen is unknown.

Study results and caveats: Among T cells, the various subtypes were not distinguishable.

The CDR3 spans 11 residues. Germline CDR1 reads SQVTM; CDR2 reads ANQGSEA. TCRdb reworked the 5' RACE reads into one entry per CDR3 protein, no DNA. In all, the sample yields 110,000 to 150,000 distinct CDR3 sequences. The chain has TRBV29-1 and TRBJ2-7; absent DNA, TCRdb's TRBD2 call cannot be checked. Sequencing was done on a sample of blood. The origin of this receptor is a human donor with ulcerative colitis or Crohn's disease, or a healthy co-twin of an affected twin (not recorded which). CDR3 amino acids: CSAGRGNEQYF.